Included here is one T cell receptor beta chain sequence, with context. As yet, its antigen is unknown. The sample originates from a study of identical twins. Overall study results and limits: Partly confounded zero-insertion analyses could result from invariant MAIT and iNKT cells.

Trimming stripped 2 bases from V and 3 bases from J, with 8 bases between. The CDR3 runs to 14 residues. Germline lookup yields CDR1 MNHEY and CDR2 SVGAGI. TCRdb independently ran MiXCR on the 5' RACE reads; one entry per CDR3 protein. The sample includes around 470,000 distinct CDR3 sequences, 13% to 15% seen only once; the top ten take roughly 0.56%. These data were likewise used in another study, on yellow fever vaccine responses in identical twins. From that paper: Twins reportedly had a vaccine T cell response that seemed partly convergent, partly personalized.

The material sequenced was CD4+ T cells sorted from blood. V and J are TRBV6-5 and TRBJ1-5, with D possibly matching TRBD1 (5 bases). The receptor comes from a woman aged 18-35 years in good health. The CDR3 here is CASSYMGVNQPQHF. The CDR3 DNA reads as TGTGCCAGCAGTTACATGGGGGTCAATCAGCCCCAGCATTTT.